Below, 28 T cell receptor beta chains from the same sample are listed, as sequenced in a study of shared clonotypes between healthy human individuals. The protocol was immunoSEQ multiplex PCR, while the TCRdb copy is restricted to in-frame clones and leaves out a portion. The table includes approximately 640,000 clones, 90% detected once. Sequenced sample: memory CD8+ T cells from PBMCs. Subset of the sample: CD45RO+ cells pooled with CCR7-negative TemRA cells. Receptor source: a man younger than 35 in good health. Some clones in this sample may be carry-over from other donors' samples.

This chain uses TRBV30 with TRBJ1-3; D unclear. V lost 5 bases to trimming and J lost 0 bases, with 17 bases between them. Germline lookup yields CDR1 GTSNPN and CDR2 SVGIG (reference sequence). This CDR3 region has 16 residues. The CDR3 here is CAWPRPGGFSGNTIYF. The DNA for the CDR3 is TGTGCCTGGCCACGACCCGGCGGGTTCTCTGGAAACACCATATATTTT.

This chain uses TRBV7-4 with TRBJ2-7; TRBD2 agrees at 12 bases. The CDR3 is 18 residues long. V lost 0 bases, J lost 0 bases, and 6 bases stayed unmatched. Germline assignment: CDR1 SGHVT and CDR2 SQSDAQ. CDR3 sequence: CASSLARLAGVTSYEQYF. The DNA of the CDR3 is TGTGCCAGCAGCTTAGCCAGACTAGCGGGAGTCACCTCCTACGAGCAGTACTTC.

The CDR3 is CASSATSFSRKDEQYF. CDR3 in DNA: TGTGCCAGCAGCGCGACTAGCTTTTCGCGGAAGGACGAGCAGTACTTC. V is TRBV9 and J is TRBJ2-7; 7 bases are a match to TRBD2. With V trimmed by 3 bases and J by 5 bases, 14 bases remained unmatched. The germline V gene encodes CDR1 SGDLS and CDR2 YYNGEE. The CDR3 is made up of 16 amino acids.

The rearrangement links TRBV27 to TRBJ2-1; 7 nucleotides line up with TRBD1. The junction had 19 bases not matched to a gene; V was cut back by 6 bases and J by 8 bases. This CDR3 contains 17 residues. The germline CDR1 and CDR2 sequences are MNHEY and SMNVEV (reference sequence). CDR3 sequence reads: CASSAPPGQNSFHEQFF. The CDR3 DNA follows: TGTGCCAGCAGCGCCCCCCCGGGACAGAATAGTTTCCATGAGCAGTTCTTC.

The V and J genes are TRBV28 and TRBJ2-1; 7 bases align to TRBD2. Germline V gene sequence: CDR1 MDHEN, CDR2 SYDVKM. Unmatched junction bases numbered 4, after V lost 1 base and J lost 1 base. The CDR3 loop spans 16 amino acids. The CDR3 bases are TGTGCCAGCAGTTTATCAGGCGGGGGATCCTACAATGAGCAGTTCTTC. This sequence encodes CASSLSGGGSYNEQFF.

This chain uses TRBV5-1 with TRBJ2-7, with D possibly being TRBD1 (5 bases). Germline values: CDR1 SGHRS, CDR2 YFSETQ. Deletions cut 2 bases from V and 6 bases from J, with 21 bases between. CDR3 size: 16 residues. The CDR3 sequence: CASSFPTAPSFGEQYF. CDR3 nucleotide sequence: TGCGCCAGCAGCTTTCCGACAGCCCCCTCCTTTGGCGAGCAGTACTTC.

CDR3 nucleotide sequence: TGCGCCAGCAGTCCACCGCTAGCGGGAGGCTACAATGAGCAGTTCTTC. Protein: CASSPPLAGGYNEQFF. This chain connects TRBV5-1 to TRBJ2-1, with 11 bases aligning to TRBD2. The CDR3 consists of 16 residues. Germline CDR1 reads SGHRS; CDR2 reads YFSETQ. J gave up 3 bases and V 5 bases, and 7 bases lay outside the gene matches.

The rearrangement joins TRBV10-1 to TRBJ2-5; D perhaps matches TRBD1 (5 bases). V was trimmed by 3 bases and J by 2 bases, leaving 13 bases between them. The germline V gene encodes CDR1 WNHNN and CDR2 SYGVQD (reference sequence). The CDR3 extends over 15 amino acids. The CDR3: CASSDPDSSQETQYF. The CDR3 region has the DNA TGCGCCAGCAGTGACCCCGACAGCTCTCAAGAGACCCAGTACTTC.

The rearrangement links TRBV11-2 to TRBJ2-1; 9 bases agree with TRBD2. The V and J ends lost 2 bases and 0 bases, in that order; junction bases with no gene match: 5. Germline-derived CDR1 and CDR2 are SGHAT and FQNNGV. The CDR3 runs to 17 residues. In DNA form, the CDR3 reads TGTGCCAGCAGCTTATTTAGCGGGAGCGTCTCCTACAATGAGCAGTTCTTC. Its protein is CASSLFSGSVSYNEQFF.

V is TRBV7-8 and J is TRBJ2-5; TRBD2 matches at 8 bases. The J call is uncertain, as TRBJ2-7 better fits the DNA end. Germline CDR1 is SGHVS and CDR2 is FQNEAQ. The CDR3 has 15 residues. The CDR3 DNA reads as TGTGCCAGCAGCCCCACTAGCGGCACGATGGACGAGCAGTACTTC. This encodes CASSPTSGTMDEQYF.

V is TRBV7-9 and J is TRBJ2-5; unclear D gene. The length of the CDR3 is 11 residues. V lost 5 bases and J lost 7, with 8 bases in between. The germline CDR1 and CDR2 sequences are SEHNR and FQNEAQ (reference sequence). The DNA of the CDR3 is TGTGCCAGCAGCCCCGAGGTGACCCAGTACTTC. It is translated as CASSPEVTQYF.

CDR3 sequence: CASSPIPGTNQPQHF. The CDR3 DNA sequence: TGTGCCAGCAGCCCCATCCCAGGGACCAATCAGCCCCAGCATTTT. The chain combines TRBV7-9 with TRBJ1-5, with D possibly TRBD1 on 5 matching bases. CDR1 is SEHNR, CDR2 FQNEAQ, per germline (reference sequence). CDR3 size: 15 residues. With 5 bases removed from V and 3 bases from J, the gap between germline ends came to 14 bases.

The chain is built from TRBV4-1 and TRBJ1-2, with TRBD1 as a possible D gene (6 bases). Germline CDR1 and CDR2: MGHRA and YSYEKL. The CDR3 totals 15 residues. V dropped 3 bases and J dropped 2 bases, with 13 bases sitting between them. CDR3 loop: CASSHRTDPNYGYTF. CDR3 in DNA: TGCGCCAGCAGCCACCGGACAGACCCCAACTATGGCTACACCTTC.

The rearrangement uses TRBV9 and TRBJ2-5; 7 bases fit TRBD1. The length of the CDR3 is 18 residues. The V and J ends lost 3 bases and 2 bases, in that order; junction bases with no gene match: 16. Germline V gives CDR1 SGDLS, CDR2 YYNGEE. This CDR3 reads CASSEGAAIGGLQETQYF. The CDR3 coding sequence is TGTGCCAGCAGCGAAGGGGCAGCCATAGGGGGCTTACAAGAGACCCAGTACTTC.

The J gene is TRBJ2-7, the V gene TRBV5-4; D tentatively fits TRBD1 or TRBD2 (6 bases each). This CDR3 spans 13 amino acids. Germline CDR1 reads SGHNT; CDR2 reads YYREEE (reference sequence). V was trimmed by 5 bases and J by 1 base, leaving 10 bases between them. The CDR3: CASRLGGSYEQYF. In DNA form, the CDR3 reads TGTGCCAGCAGACTAGGGGGGTCCTACGAGCAGTACTTC.

This clone was found once. The chain has TRBV7-9 and TRBJ2-1; D remains ambiguous. With 3 bases removed from V and 7 bases from J, the gap between germline ends came to 16 bases. From germline, CDR1 is SEHNR and CDR2 FQNEAQ (reference sequence). This CDR3 is built from 15 residues. The CDR3 DNA is TGTGCCAGCAGCTTCCCCTTGGGCCTCGGGAATGAGCAGTTCTTC. Encoded protein: CASSFPLGLGNEQFF.

The V call is TRBV28, the J call TRBJ2-5; D possibly corresponds to TRBD2 (6 bases). The ends were cut back, 4 bases at V and 3 bases at J, with 12 bases in the middle. The CDR3 loop spans 14 amino acids. Germline CDR1 and CDR2: MDHEN and SYDVKM. CDR3 DNA: TGTGCCAGCAGTTCCGGGGACTTCAAAGAGACCCAGTACTTC. This encodes CASSSGDFKETQYF.

This clone was counted a few times. V is TRBV19 and J is TRBJ1-2; possibly TRBD1 for D (6 bases). Looked up from germline, CDR1 is LNHDA and CDR2 is SQIVND (reference sequence). CDR3 length: 12 amino acids. Trimming removed 6 bases at V and 5 bases at J, with 10 bases between. CDR3 residues: CASRTGLYGYTF. In nucleotides, the CDR3 is TGTGCCAGTAGGACAGGCTTGTATGGCTACACCTTC.

As concerns this clone: The same CDR3 arises from other DNA sequences in this sample as well. The chain combines TRBV9 with TRBJ2-7; 9 bases are a match to TRBD1. CDR3 size: 14 residues. The germline V gene encodes CDR1 SGDLS and CDR2 YYNGEE. V shed 3 bases, J shed 4 bases, and the junction held 5 bases outside the gene matches. The CDR3 is CASSAGTGPYEQYF. For the CDR3, the DNA is TGTGCCAGCAGCGCCGGGACAGGGCCATACGAGCAGTACTTC.

A word on this clone: Other DNA sequences of this sample code for an identical CDR3. The chain is built from TRBV9 and TRBJ2-3, with 7 bases aligning to TRBD2. There are 18 residues in the CDR3. Unmatched junction bases numbered 17, after V lost 3 bases and J lost 4 bases. Per germline, CDR1 SGDLS and CDR2 YYNGEE. The CDR3 protein is CASSGRTGVQRDPDTQYF. CDR3 in DNA: TGTGCCAGCAGCGGACGAACTGGGGTCCAGCGGGACCCAGATACGCAGTATTTT. The full variable domain, its missing parts supplied by reference TRBV9 and TRBJ2-3, is DSGVTQTPKHLITATGQRVTLRCSPRSGDLSVYWYQQSLDQGLQFLIQYYNGEERAKGNILERFSAQQFPDLHSELNLSSLELGDSALYFCASSGRTGVQRDPDTQYFGPGTRLTVL.

V and J are TRBV9 and TRBJ2-3; D is ambiguous. CDR3 length: 12 residues. The ends were cut back, 4 bases at V and 0 bases at J, with 3 bases in the middle. Germline V gene sequence: CDR1 SGDLS, CDR2 YYNGEE. The CDR3 DNA is TGTGCCAGCAGCCCTAGCACAGATACGCAGTATTTT. It yields the protein CASSPSTDTQYF.

V usage is TRBV11-2 and J usage is TRBJ2-5; D is ambiguous. Deletions cut 1 base from V and 5 bases from J, with 11 bases between. The germline gives CDR1 SGHAT, CDR2 FQNNGV. CDR3 length equals 14 residues. CDR3: CASSLGYGEETQYF. The CDR3 DNA follows: TGTGCCAGCAGCTTAGGCTACGGTGAGGAGACCCAGTACTTC.

The gene calls are TRBV27 and TRBJ2-7; D remains ambiguous. Germline V lookup: CDR1 MNHEY, CDR2 SMNVEV (reference sequence). V was shortened by 0 bases and J by 5 bases, with 8 bases between the two germline ends. The CDR3 spans 13 residues. The CDR3 DNA is TGTGCCAGCAGTTTATCGGTCTTCGACGAGCAGTACTTC. Its translation: CASSLSVFDEQYF.

This clone has more than one count but fewer than ten. Distinct nucleotide sequences in the sample also encode this CDR3. V and J are TRBV7-9 and TRBJ1-4; D call uncertain. Trimming took off 0 bases at V and 8 bases at J, with 4 bases between the two ends. Germline V gene lookup returns CDR1 SEHNR and CDR2 FQNEAQ (reference sequence). CDR3 length equals 12 residues. The CDR3 sequence is CASSLAAEKLFF. CDR3 DNA sequence: TGTGCCAGCAGCTTAGCGGCCGAAAAACTGTTTTTT.

The chain carries TRBV11-2 and TRBJ2-1; the D call may be TRBD1 or TRBD2 (5 bases each). CDR1 is SGHAT and CDR2 is FQNNGV in the germline V gene. The ends were cut back, 1 base at V and 7 bases at J, with 17 bases in the middle. CDR3 length: 16 amino acids. The CDR3 sequence is CASSLGVGPDFNEQFF. DNA of the CDR3: TGTGCCAGCAGCTTAGGGGTGGGACCTGACTTTAATGAGCAGTTCTTC.

V usage is TRBV19 and J usage is TRBJ1-1; a possible D gene is TRBD1 (6 bases). The CDR3 consists of 15 residues. CDR1 and CDR2 (germline): LNHDA, SQIVND (reference sequence). Trimming removed 5 bases at V and 0 bases at J, with 13 bases between. CDR3 sequence reads: CASSYWTAMNTEAFF. CDR3 sequence (DNA): TGTGCCAGTAGTTATTGGACAGCGATGAACACTGAAGCTTTCTTT.

This clone was seen just once. V and J are TRBV28 and TRBJ2-3; perhaps D is TRBD1 or TRBD2 (6 bases each). Germline V gene sequence: CDR1 MDHEN, CDR2 SYDVKM. Trimming removed 6 bases at V and 4 bases at J, with 17 bases between. The CDR3 has 15 residues. This CDR3 reads CASRYREARSDTQYF. In nucleotides, the CDR3 is TGTGCCAGCAGATACAGGGAGGCAAGGTCAGATACGCAGTATTTT.

The chain couples TRBV28 to TRBJ1-1; D perhaps matches TRBD1 (5 bases). V was clipped by 6 bases and J by 5 bases, with 19 bases between them. Germline lookup yields CDR1 MDHEN and CDR2 SYDVKM. This CDR3 is built from 15 residues. DNA for the CDR3: TGTGCCAGCAGCCGTCTGCGGGGGGGTGATACTGAAGCTTTCTTT. Its translation is CASSRLRGGDTEAFF. The whole variable domain, filled in from reference TRBV28 and TRBJ1-1, reads DVKVTQSSRYLVKRTGEKVFLECVQDMDHENMFWYRQDPGLGLRLIYFSYDVKMKEKGDIPEGYSVSREKKERFSLILESASTNQTSMYLCASSRLRGGDTEAFFGQGTRLTVV.